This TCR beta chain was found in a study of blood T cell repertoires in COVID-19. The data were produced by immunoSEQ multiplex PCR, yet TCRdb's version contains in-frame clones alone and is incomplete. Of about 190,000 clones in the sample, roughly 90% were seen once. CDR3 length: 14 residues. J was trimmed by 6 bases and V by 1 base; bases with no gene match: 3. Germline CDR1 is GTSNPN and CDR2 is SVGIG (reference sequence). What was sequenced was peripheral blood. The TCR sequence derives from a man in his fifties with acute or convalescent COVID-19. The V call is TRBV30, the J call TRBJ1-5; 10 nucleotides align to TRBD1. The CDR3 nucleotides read TGTGCCTGGAGTGAGGGACAGGGGACTCAGCCCCAGCATTTT. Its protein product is CAWSEGQGTQPQHF.